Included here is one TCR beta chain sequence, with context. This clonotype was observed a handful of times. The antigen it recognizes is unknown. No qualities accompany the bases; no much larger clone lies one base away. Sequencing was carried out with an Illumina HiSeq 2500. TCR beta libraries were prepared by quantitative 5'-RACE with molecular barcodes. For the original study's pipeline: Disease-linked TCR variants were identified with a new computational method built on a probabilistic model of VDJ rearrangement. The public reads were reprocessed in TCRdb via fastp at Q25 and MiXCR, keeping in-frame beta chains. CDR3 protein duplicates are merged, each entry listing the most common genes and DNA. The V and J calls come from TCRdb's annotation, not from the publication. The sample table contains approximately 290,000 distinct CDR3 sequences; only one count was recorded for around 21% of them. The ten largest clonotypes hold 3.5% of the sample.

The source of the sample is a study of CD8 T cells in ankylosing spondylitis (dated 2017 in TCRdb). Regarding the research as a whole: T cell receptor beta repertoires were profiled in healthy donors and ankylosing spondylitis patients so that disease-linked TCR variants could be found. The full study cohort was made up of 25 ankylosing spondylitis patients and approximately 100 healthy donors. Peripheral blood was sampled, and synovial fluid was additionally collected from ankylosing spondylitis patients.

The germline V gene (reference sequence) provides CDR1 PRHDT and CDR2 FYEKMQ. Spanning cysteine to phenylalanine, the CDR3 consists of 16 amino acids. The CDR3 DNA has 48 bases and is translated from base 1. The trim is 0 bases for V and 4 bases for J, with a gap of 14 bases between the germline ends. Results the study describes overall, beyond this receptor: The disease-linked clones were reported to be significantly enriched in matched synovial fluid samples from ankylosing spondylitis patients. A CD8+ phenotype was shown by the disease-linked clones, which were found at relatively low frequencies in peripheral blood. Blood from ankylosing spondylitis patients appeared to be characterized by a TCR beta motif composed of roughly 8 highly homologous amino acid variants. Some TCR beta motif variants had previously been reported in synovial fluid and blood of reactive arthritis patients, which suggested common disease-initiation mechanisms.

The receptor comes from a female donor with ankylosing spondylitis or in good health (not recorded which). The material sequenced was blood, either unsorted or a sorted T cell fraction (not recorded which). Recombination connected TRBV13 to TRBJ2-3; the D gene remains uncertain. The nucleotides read TGTGCCAGCAGCTTAGGTCTCCGGAGCCGGTCAGATACGCAGTATTTT. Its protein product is CASSLGLRSRSDTQYF.